This T cell receptor beta chain was retrieved from a study of T cell changes during pregnancy in multiple sclerosis. This CDR3 is 18 amino acids long. CDR1 and CDR2 from the germline V gene are SGHTA and FQGNSA. V gave up 4 bases and J gave up 6 bases, with 22 bases separating them. The method was immunoSEQ multiplex PCR; TCRdb's version includes in-frame clones alone and lacks a portion of them. The top ten clones hold 1.4% of a sample with 60,000 to 75,000 clones, approximately 91% of them seen once. The source of this sequence is a female donor with multiple sclerosis, enrolled in a pregnancy study. The J gene is TRBJ1-6, the V gene TRBV7-2, with D tentatively TRBD1 (5 bases). The sample consisted of peripheral blood, taken in the third trimester of pregnancy. The CDR3 DNA reads TGTGCCAGCAGCTCGAAAAGTGGCCAGGGTTTCTTTAATTCACCCCTCCACTTT. Its protein product is CASSSKSGQGFFNSPLHF.